These 21 T cell receptor beta chains came from one sample sequenced in a study of blood T cells in healthy people across ages. PCR was performed a second time for about 7 to 11 cycles using a sample-barcoded 5' primer and a J-beta primer mix. TCRdb analysed the 5' RACE reads with MiXCR anew, one entry per CDR3 protein. The table has 1.8 million or so distinct CDR3 sequences, about 39% seen once. Specimen: blood. The source is a human donor in good health.

V usage is TRBV20-1 and J usage is TRBJ1-2, with unresolved D. The CDR3 is 12 amino acids. Germline V lookup: CDR1 DFQATT, CDR2 SNEGSKA (reference sequence). The V and J ends lost 7 bases and 2 bases respectively, with 11 bases between them. For the CDR3, the DNA is TGCAGTGGAAGGATAAACAACTATGGCTACACCTTC. Translating it yields CSGRINNYGYTF.

V is TRBV29-1 and J is TRBJ1-2; 8 nucleotides align to TRBD1. V trimming: 6 bases; J trimming: 6 bases; junction bases outside the gene matches: 12. The CDR3 covers 14 residues. Looked up from germline, CDR1 is SQVTM and CDR2 is ANQGSEA. Written as DNA, the CDR3 is TGCAGCGTCCACTCCTGGACAGGGCCGGATGGCTACACCTTC. Translating it yields CSVHSWTGPDGYTF.

This chain links TRBV29-1 with TRBJ2-7; perhaps D is TRBD1 or TRBD2 (5 bases each). The CDR3 is made up of 14 amino acids. Germline V gene data show CDR1 as SQVTM and CDR2 as ANQGSEA. V dropped 0 bases and J dropped 4 bases, with 13 bases sitting between them. The CDR3 loop is CSVEDGTVEYEQYF. The CDR3 DNA reads as TGCAGCGTTGAAGACGGGACGGTGGAATACGAGCAGTACTTC.

The chain recombines TRBV18 with TRBJ2-7, with D possibly being TRBD1 (6 bases). Germline V lookup: CDR1 KGHSH, CDR2 LQKENI. Trimming stripped 2 bases from V and 3 bases from J, with 20 bases between. The length of the CDR3 is 17 residues. CDR3 nucleotide sequence: TGTGCCAGCTCACCATGGGTGCCGGGACACACCTTCTACGAGCAGTACTTC. Its protein is CASSPWVPGHTFYEQYF.

The genes are TRBV29-1 and TRBJ2-6; D perhaps matches TRBD2 (7 bases). V lost 1 base to trimming and J lost 0 bases, with 13 bases between them. This CDR3 is 17 amino acids long. Germline V gives CDR1 SQVTM, CDR2 ANQGSEA. The CDR3 DNA reads TGCAGCGTTGAAGGCGGGGGCGGACCCTCTGGGGCCAACGTCCTGACTTTC. Protein: CSVEGGGGPSGANVLTF.

The J gene is TRBJ1-5, the V gene TRBV12-3 or TRBV12-4; D is unclear. The V end was cut by 7 bases, the J end by 2 bases, with 15 bases between. The CDR3 runs to 15 residues. The CDR3 bases are TGTGCCAGCACCTCTGACACGTTTGGCAATCAGCCCCAGCATTTT. Translated, it gives CASTSDTFGNQPQHF.

The chain couples TRBV5-1 to TRBJ2-3; 7 positions match TRBD1. The CDR3 is made up of 15 amino acids. CDR1 and CDR2 from the germline V gene are SGHRS and YFSETQ. V shed 0 bases, J shed 12 bases, and the junction held 13 bases outside the gene matches. CDR3: CASSLEGQIQETQYF. Written as DNA, the CDR3 is TGCGCCAGCAGCTTGGAGGGACAGATACAAGAGACCCAGTATTTT. The whole variable domain, filled in from reference TRBV5-1 and TRBJ2-3, reads KAGVTQTPRYLIKTRGQQVTLSCSPISGHRSVSWYQQTPGQGLQFLFEYFSETQRNKGNFPGRFSGRQFSNSRSEMNVSTLELGDSALYLCASSLEGQIQETQYFGPGTRLTVL.

The chain has TRBV5-1 and TRBJ2-1, with D unclear. Germline V CDR1 and CDR2: SGHRS, YFSETQ. The CDR3 spans 13 residues. CDR3 amino acids: CVSSLTDLHEQFF. The CDR3 DNA is TGCGTTAGCAGCCTGACTGACTTGCATGAGCAGTTCTTC. Filled out from reference TRBV5-1 and TRBJ2-1, the complete variable domain reads KAGVTQTPRYLIKTRGQQVTLSCSPISGHRSVSWYQQTPGQGLQFLFEYFSETQRNKGNFPGRFSGRQFSNSRSEMNVSTLELGDSALYLCVSSLTDLHEQFFGPGTRLTVL.

The rearrangement uses TRBV12-3 or TRBV12-4 and TRBJ2-3; 8 bases fit TRBD2. J gave up 7 bases and V 5 bases, and 14 bases lay outside the gene matches. The CDR3 has 16 amino acids. The CDR3 reads CASSHPLRGVGNTQYF. The CDR3 coding sequence is TGTGCCAGCAGTCACCCCTTGCGGGGGGTGGGCAATACGCAGTATTTT.

The chain combines TRBV12-3 or TRBV12-4 with TRBJ2-7, with TRBD2 matching over 10 bases. The length of the CDR3 is 17 residues. The trim removed 2 bases at V and 6 bases at J, leaving 13 bases unmatched. This CDR3 reads CASSLLAGGGRVGEQYF. Written as DNA, the CDR3 is TGTGCCAGCAGTTTATTAGCGGGGGGTGGCCGAGTTGGCGAGCAGTACTTC.

This clonotype was counted between two and nine times. The gene calls are TRBV3-1 and TRBJ2-7, with D uncertain. This CDR3 contains 17 residues. V lost 0 bases, J lost 0 bases, and 15 bases lay in between. Germline CDR1 reads LGHDT; CDR2 reads YNNKEL (reference sequence). For the CDR3, the DNA is TGTGCCAGCAGCCAAGATAGCACAGATTTTAGCTCCTACGAGCAGTACTTC. It yields the protein CASSQDSTDFSSYEQYF.

The rearrangement links TRBV20-1 to TRBJ1-2, with 7 bases that match TRBD1. With V trimmed by 3 bases and J by 8 bases, 9 bases remained unmatched. Looked up from germline, CDR1 is DFQATT and CDR2 is SNEGSKA (reference sequence). This CDR3 is built from 13 residues. In DNA, the CDR3 is TGCAGTGCTAGCATCGGAGGGGGCCGGGGCTACACCTTC. Translated, it gives CSASIGGGRGYTF.

V is TRBV20-1 and J is TRBJ2-1, with 8 bases that match TRBD2. The V and J ends lost 6 bases and 5 bases, in that order; junction bases with no gene match: 9. The length of the CDR3 is 14 residues. CDR1 DFQATT and CDR2 SNEGSKA come from the germline V gene (reference sequence). The CDR3 loop reads CSAPRTSRNNEQFF. Here the CDR3 DNA reads TGCAGTGCCCCGAGGACTAGCCGAAACAATGAGCAGTTCTTC.

This clonotype appeared a few times. The chain has TRBV15 and TRBJ2-3, with D tentatively TRBD2 (6 bases). The V and J ends lost 0 bases and 9 bases respectively, with 10 bases between them. The CDR3 totals 13 residues. Per the germline V gene, CDR1 is LNHNV and CDR2 is YYDKDF (reference sequence). As DNA, the CDR3 is TGTGCCACCAGCAGAGATTTACGGGGGACGCAGTATTTT. Translation: CATSRDLRGTQYF.

This chain uses TRBV7-9 with TRBJ2-7, with D unclear. Trimming cost V 0 bases and J 6 bases, with 12 bases left between them. Germline V gene data show CDR1 as SEHNR and CDR2 as FQNEAQ (reference sequence). The CDR3 runs to 14 residues. CDR3 coding DNA: TGTGCCAGCAGCTTAGCGGCGTGGCCCGGCGAGCAGTACTTC. This translates into CASSLAAWPGEQYF.

This clonotype has only one observation. The chain employs TRBV20-1 and TRBJ1-2; 7 bases match TRBD1. The CDR3 is 12 residues long. V was clipped by 3 bases and J by 5 bases; unmatched bases: 3. The germline gives CDR1 DFQATT, CDR2 SNEGSKA (reference sequence). This CDR3 reads CSASSTGYGYTF. CDR3 bases: TGCAGTGCTAGCTCGACAGGGTATGGCTACACCTTC.

This clonotype was counted at least ten times. This chain links TRBV6-6 with TRBJ2-5, with D perhaps matching TRBD2 (5 bases). This CDR3 contains 17 residues. Germline V gene sequence: CDR1 MNHNY, CDR2 SVGAGI (reference sequence). Trimming took off 2 bases at V and 0 bases at J, with 16 bases between the two ends. The chain's CDR3 is CASSYGSQGSYQETQYF. The CDR3 coding sequence is TGTGCCAGCAGTTACGGCTCGCAAGGGAGTTACCAAGAGACCCAGTACTTC.

This clonotype was observed a few times. CDR3 nucleotide sequence: TGCAGTGCTACCACCGGGGGAGCGGGAAACACAGATACGCAGTATTTT. Encoded protein: CSATTGGAGNTDTQYF. The chain couples TRBV20-1 to TRBJ2-3; 7 bases are shared with TRBD2. This CDR3 is 16 amino acids long. J lost 2 bases, V lost 4 bases, and 12 bases had no gene match. Germline assignment: CDR1 DFQATT and CDR2 SNEGSKA (reference sequence).

This clonotype has only one observation. One end of the junction fails to match germline, which may point to a read error. The chain employs TRBV12-3 or TRBV12-4 and TRBJ2-3; 9 bases agree with TRBD1. The CDR3 spans 15 residues. The CDR3 DNA follows: TGTGCCAGCACTAAATCGGGACAGGGCACAGATGCGCAATATTTT. Protein sequence: CASTKSGQGTDAQYF.

The chain is built from TRBV12-3 or TRBV12-4 and TRBJ1-1; D not certain. This CDR3 is 14 amino acids long. Trimming shortened V by 6 bases and J by 5 bases, and 16 bases separated the two germline ends. As DNA, the CDR3 is TGTGCCAGCAGCCTTGCCCCGTCGTCTACTGAAGCTTTCTTT. Its translation: CASSLAPSSTEAFF.

Only a few counts were recorded for this clonotype. The chain recombines TRBV6-5 with TRBJ2-1; D not resolved. V was pared by 2 bases and J by 12 bases, with 8 bases between. Germline V gives CDR1 MNHEY, CDR2 SVGAGI. The CDR3 totals 11 residues. The CDR3 loop is CASSYPPWQFF. In nucleotides, the CDR3 is TGTGCCAGCAGTTACCCCCCCTGGCAGTTCTTC.